This TCR beta chain is from a study of identical twins. The CDR3 totals 14 residues. From germline, CDR1 is MNHEY and CDR2 SVGAGI. Between the trimmed V and J ends, which lost 0 bases and 4 bases, there was a span of 9 bases. MiXCR, run by TCRdb on the 5' RACE reads, gives a single entry per CDR3 protein. This sample yields hundreds of thousands of distinct CDR3 sequences, of which around a sixth are seen a single time; roughly 14% belongs to the top ten. This clonotype was seen only a few times. The same sample was also used in a study of T cells expressing NK-cell markers. That work adds: In sorted CD3+CD56+NKG2C+, CD3+CD56+NKG2C- and CD3+CD56-NKG2C+ T cells, TCR beta repertoires were obtained. One of the eight sequenced donors was seronegative, whereas the other seven were HCMV-seropositive. Among the experiments, several used an anti-gamma-delta TCR antibody to restrict sorting to alpha-beta TCR T cells. One observes that, in several donors, these clonotypes were also the leading ones within the CD3+CD56-NKG2C+ fraction.

This TCR was recovered from a woman in her late teens or twenties in good health. The chain joins TRBV6-5 to TRBJ2-5; tentative D call: TRBD2 (6 bases). Sequences were obtained from PBMCs. CDR3 residues: CASSYSWGGETQYF. CDR3 DNA: TGTGCCAGCAGTTACTCGTGGGGAGGAGAGACCCAGTACTTC.